The 27 T cell receptor beta chains presented below share a single source sample, sequenced in a study of cytomegalovirus exposure and HLA in healthy donors. Vbeta (60) and Jbeta (13) primers were used in the PCR. The data were produced by immunoSEQ multiplex PCR, yet TCRdb's version contains in-frame clones alone and is incomplete. The repertoire holds tens of thousands of clones, with roughly three quarters as singletons. Sequenced input: PBMCs. These receptors originate from a man aged 18-30 years in good health and CMV-seronegative.

V and J are TRBV9 and TRBJ1-1, with D maybe TRBD1 (6 bases). Per germline, CDR1 SGDLS and CDR2 YYNGEE. Between the trimmed V and J ends, which lost 0 bases and 3 bases, there was a span of 9 bases. The CDR3 has 14 amino acids. The CDR3: CASSVEDSDTEAFF. CDR3 DNA: TGTGCCAGCAGCGTAGAGGACAGCGACACTGAAGCTTTCTTT.

The CDR3 nucleotides read TGTGCCAGCAGCTTAATAAGACAGGCCACAGATACGCAGTATTTT. It translates to CASSLIRQATDTQYF. This rearrangement joins TRBV7-9 to TRBJ2-3; a weak D match, TRBD1 (6 bases). Germline assignment: CDR1 SEHNR and CDR2 FQNEAQ (reference sequence). There are 15 residues in the CDR3. Deletions cut 2 bases from V and 2 bases from J, with 11 bases between.

Points on this clone: One end of the junction varies from germline; a read error may be responsible. This chain links TRBV27 with TRBJ2-5; 7 bases are a match to TRBD1. CDR3 length equals 16 residues. Germline loops: CDR1 MNHEY, CDR2 SMNVEV (reference sequence). For the CDR3, the DNA is TGTGCCGGCAGTACGTGGTTCCGGGACAGACAAGAGACCCAGTACTTC. This encodes CAGSTWFRDRQETQYF.

CDR3 in DNA: TGTGCCAGCCGGCGGGGCGGGGGGGACGAGCAGTTCTTC. Amino acid sequence: CASRRGGGDEQFF. The chain joins TRBV11-2 to TRBJ2-1; 9 bases map to TRBD2. With 8 bases clipped from V and 10 bases from J, the junction kept 9 bases outside the gene matches. The germline gives CDR1 SGHAT, CDR2 FQNNGV. The CDR3 sequence is 13 residues long.

The chain employs TRBV9 and TRBJ1-1; D not certain. The germline CDR1 and CDR2 sequences are SGDLS and YYNGEE. The ends were cut back, 3 bases at V and 2 bases at J, with 11 bases in the middle. The CDR3 is 14 residues long. CDR3 nucleotide sequence: TGTGCCAGCAGCGCGATAGCGGGTAACACTGAAGCTTTCTTT. The encoded protein is CASSAIAGNTEAFF. The full variable domain, rest sourced from reference TRBV9 and TRBJ1-1, is DSGVTQTPKHLITATGQRVTLRCSPRSGDLSVYWYQQSLDQGLQFLIQYYNGEERAKGNILERFSAQQFPDLHSELNLSSLELGDSALYFCASSAIAGNTEAFFGQGTRLTVV.

The J gene is TRBJ1-3, the V gene TRBV19; TRBD1 matches at 7 bases. The CDR3 sequence is 16 residues long. CDR1 and CDR2 from the germline V gene are LNHDA and SQIVND (reference sequence). V gave up 4 bases and J gave up 2 bases; unmatched junction bases: 8. The chain's CDR3 is CASSTSTGMTGNTIYF. Written as DNA, the CDR3 is TGTGCCAGTAGTACCTCGACAGGGATGACTGGAAACACCATATATTTT.

This clone appeared once. The chain uses TRBV10-2 and TRBJ1-2; a possible D gene is TRBD1 (5 bases). The CDR3 extends over 12 amino acids. Trimming stripped 2 bases from V and 6 bases from J, with 7 bases between. Germline V gene lookup returns CDR1 WSHSY and CDR2 SAAADI. CDR3 bases: TGCGCCAGCAGTGAGCGGGGGAATGGCTACACCTTC. Encoded protein: CASSERGNGYTF.

The V gene is TRBV9, the J gene TRBJ2-2; D may be TRBD1 (5 bases). The CDR3 runs 14 residues. Germline V gives CDR1 SGDLS, CDR2 YYNGEE. The V end lost 2 bases, the J end lost 5 bases, and 10 bases lay between the germline ends. The CDR3 region is CASSVQAGTGELFF. CDR3 coding DNA: TGTGCCAGCAGCGTTCAGGCAGGGACCGGGGAGCTGTTTTTT.

This clone was seen a single time. V is TRBV4-3 and J is TRBJ1-1; D unclear. V was trimmed by 2 bases and J by 5 bases, leaving 9 bases between them. Germline V CDR1 and CDR2: LGHNA, YSLEER. The CDR3 sequence is 13 residues long. CDR3 sequence: CASSQTGVTEAFF. The CDR3 DNA is TGCGCCAGCAGCCAAACCGGGGTTACTGAAGCTTTCTTT.

This chain joins TRBV5-1 and TRBJ2-7; 8 nucleotides agree with TRBD1. J gave up 6 bases and V 2 bases, and 13 bases lay outside the gene matches. Germline-derived CDR1 and CDR2 are SGHRS and YFSETQ. The CDR3 runs 16 residues. The CDR3 loop reads CASSFRRETGVIEQYF. CDR3 in DNA: TGCGCCAGCAGCTTCCGACGGGAGACAGGGGTAATCGAGCAGTACTTC.

The rearrangement links TRBV28 to TRBJ1-3; no reliable D call. With 2 bases removed from V and 0 bases from J, the gap between germline ends came to 8 bases. The CDR3 extends over 15 amino acids. CDR1 MDHEN and CDR2 SYDVKM come from the germline V gene. The CDR3 region has the DNA TGTGCCAGCAGTTTAGACAACTTCTCTGGAAACACCATATATTTT. It translates to CASSLDNFSGNTIYF.

This chain links TRBV9 with TRBJ2-2; a possible D gene is TRBD2 (6 bases). This CDR3 is built from 16 residues. Deletions cut 5 bases from V and 0 bases from J, with 14 bases between. CDR1 SGDLS and CDR2 YYNGEE come from the germline V gene. The CDR3 sequence is CASSWGEGANTGELFF. The CDR3 nucleotides are TGTGCCAGCAGTTGGGGGGAAGGGGCGAACACCGGGGAGCTGTTTTTT.

V and J are TRBV19 and TRBJ1-1; 8 bases are a match to TRBD1. After removal of 4 bases from V and 5 bases from J, the junction contained 6 bases not matched to a gene. Germline V gene lookup returns CDR1 LNHDA and CDR2 SQIVND (reference sequence). This CDR3 is 14 amino acids long. CDR3: CASSTGTGRTEAFF. As DNA, the CDR3 is TGTGCCAGTAGTACCGGGACAGGTAGGACTGAAGCTTTCTTT. Full variable domain (missing parts from reference TRBV19 and TRBJ1-1): DGGITQSPKYLFRKEGQNVTLSCEQNLNHDAMYWYRQDPGQGLRLIYYSQIVNDFQKGDIAEGYSVSREKKESFPLTVTSAQKNPTAFYLCASSTGTGRTEAFFGQGTRLTVV.

This CDR3 reads CASSLEGFGGEKLFF. The CDR3 DNA sequence: TGCGCCAGCAGCTTGGAAGGATTTGGGGGGGAAAAACTGTTTTTT. The rearrangement links TRBV5-1 to TRBJ1-4; TRBD1 might be the D (5 bases). Trimming removed 0 bases from V and 8 bases from J, with 14 bases in between. This CDR3 is built from 15 residues. Germline V gene lookup returns CDR1 SGHRS and CDR2 YFSETQ.

The rearrangement joins TRBV11-1 to TRBJ2-7, with D perhaps TRBD2 (5 bases). Germline V gives CDR1 SGHAT, CDR2 FQDESV (reference sequence). This CDR3 contains 14 residues. Trimming pared 5 bases from V and 0 bases from J, leaving 11 bases between. The CDR3 is CASSTDGNSYEQYF. In DNA form, the CDR3 reads TGTGCCAGCAGCACGGACGGGAACTCCTACGAGCAGTACTTC.

The chain combines TRBV6-5 with TRBJ2-3, with D perhaps TRBD1 (5 bases). Per the germline V gene, CDR1 is MNHEY and CDR2 is SVGAGI. This CDR3 is built from 14 residues. V was clipped by 6 bases and J by 2 bases, with 12 bases between them. The CDR3 protein is CASSLTDATDTQYF. The CDR3 nucleotides read TGTGCCAGCAGCTTGACAGACGCCACAGATACGCAGTATTTT.

The CDR3 DNA is TGTGCCAGCAGTGAAACCCGGACAGGGGTCACTGAAGCTTTCTTT. It is translated as CASSETRTGVTEAFF. The chain couples TRBV2 to TRBJ1-1; 9 nucleotides agree with TRBD1. The J segment lost 4 bases and the V segment lost 2 bases, leaving 5 bases of the junction unmatched. Looked up from germline, CDR1 is SNHLY and CDR2 is FYNNEI. CDR3 length: 15 amino acids.

Concerning this clone: A read error may produce the germline difference seen at one junction end. This chain's CDR3 is CSSSLESTEQYF. CDR3 sequence (DNA): TGTTCCAGCAGCTTAGAAAGCACCGAGCAGTACTTC. The chain carries TRBV7-9 and TRBJ2-7; D unclear. Germline V CDR1 and CDR2: SEHNR, FQNEAQ (reference sequence). The CDR3 extends over 12 amino acids.

The chain has TRBV5-4 and TRBJ2-1; TRBD1 might be the D (7 bases). Trimming removed 3 bases at V and 3 bases at J, with 19 bases between. Germline V gene data show CDR1 as SGHNT and CDR2 as YYREEE (reference sequence). The CDR3 consists of 17 residues. The CDR3 reads CASSSEGAGTYYNEQFF. In DNA form, the CDR3 reads TGTGCCAGCAGCTCGGAGGGGGCAGGTACTTACTACAATGAGCAGTTCTTC.

CDR3 in amino acids: CAIKQVSGNTIYF. DNA for the CDR3: TGTGCCATAAAACAGGTCTCTGGAAACACCATATATTTT. The V gene is TRBV10-3, the J gene TRBJ1-3; D is possibly TRBD1 (5 bases). V was shortened by 9 bases and J by 0 bases, with 9 bases between the two germline ends. CDR1 and CDR2 (germline): ENHRY, SYGVKD. The CDR3 length is 13 residues.

The V gene is TRBV4-1, the J gene TRBJ1-5, with D possibly matching TRBD1 (6 bases). Germline values: CDR1 MGHRA, CDR2 YSYEKL. The CDR3 loop spans 17 amino acids. Trimming shortened V by 1 base and J by 7 bases, and 20 bases separated the two germline ends. CDR3 DNA: TGCGCCAGCAGCCAAGTGGGGGGGCAGGGGTCGTGGCAGCCCCAGCATTTT. This translates into CASSQVGGQGSWQPQHF.

The chain has TRBV18 and TRBJ2-3, with a possible D match to TRBD1 (5 bases). Germline V gives CDR1 KGHSH, CDR2 LQKENI. V gave up 5 bases and J gave up 2 bases, with 17 bases separating them. This CDR3 spans 16 amino acids. CDR3 nucleotide sequence: TGTGCCAGCTCAAAGGGGCCAAATCCCCCCACAGATACGCAGTATTTT. Translating gives CASSKGPNPPTDTQYF.

The V and J genes are TRBV19 and TRBJ2-3, with 8 bases matching TRBD1. The CDR3 is made up of 16 amino acids. Germline V CDR1 and CDR2: LNHDA, SQIVND (reference sequence). After removal of 4 bases from V and 4 bases from J, the junction contained 10 bases not matched to a gene. CDR3 nucleotide sequence: TGTGCCAGTAGTACGTGGGACAGGCCGGGGGCAGATACGCAGTATTTT. Encoded protein: CASSTWDRPGADTQYF.

The chain carries TRBV6-5 and TRBJ2-3; the match to TRBD2 covers 11 bases. The trim removed 0 bases at V and 11 bases at J, leaving 4 bases unmatched. The CDR3 runs 14 residues. Germline V CDR1 and CDR2: MNHEY, SVGAGI. CDR3 sequence: CASSYSTSGEGQYF. CDR3 coding DNA: TGTGCCAGCAGTTACTCGACTAGCGGGGAAGGGCAGTATTTT.

The rearrangement links TRBV7-6 to TRBJ1-3; TRBD1 agrees at 7 bases. The J segment lost 1 base and the V segment lost 1 base, leaving 7 bases of the junction unmatched. The CDR3 contains 17 residues. CDR1 is SGHVS, CDR2 FNYEAQ, per germline. The CDR3 reads CASSLVAGGTSGNTIYF. For the CDR3, the DNA is TGTGCCAGCAGCTTAGTGGCAGGGGGTACGTCTGGAAACACCATATATTTT. Full variable domain (rest looked up from reference TRBV7-6 and TRBJ1-3): GAGVSQSPRYKVTKRGQDVALRCDPISGHVSLYWYRQALGQGPEFLTYFNYEAQQDKSGLPNDRFSAERPEGSISTLTIQRTEQRDSAMYRCASSLVAGGTSGNTIYFGEGSWLTVV.

J is TRBJ2-5 and V is TRBV2; the D is unclear. Germline V gene sequence: CDR1 SNHLY, CDR2 FYNNEI. The CDR3 is 9 amino acids. V lost 8 bases to trimming and J lost 5 bases, with 3 bases between them. The CDR3 DNA sequence: TGTGCCAGCCGGGAGACCCAGTACTTC. Protein product: CASRETQYF.

The chain is built from TRBV2 and TRBJ1-1, with a tentative D call TRBD1 (6 bases). Per the germline V gene, CDR1 is SNHLY and CDR2 is FYNNEI. This CDR3 has 13 residues. V lost 6 bases and J lost 1, with 9 bases in between. The CDR3 coding sequence is TGTGCCAGCAGGGGACAAGAGAACACTGAAGCTTTCTTT. As protein: CASRGQENTEAFF.